This T cell receptor beta chain was captured by sequencing in a study of T cell repertoires in cytomegalovirus infection. At the level of the study: Signatures in public TCR beta sequences pointed to both CMV infection and matching HLA type. The study's findings and limits: HLA-C-restricted CMV-specific TCR beta clonotypes prevailed in the ex vivo response.

This clonotype has at least ten counts. As yet, its antigen is unknown. One junction end disagrees with the germline gene, perhaps due to a read error. A single record per CDR3 protein comes from TCRdb applying MiXCR to the reads. The sample holds about 830,000 distinct CDR3 sequences, 32% seen once. Per germline, CDR1 LGHNT and CDR2 FRNRAP. This CDR3 spans 12 amino acids. The receptor's source is a human donor in good health (CMV status not recorded). Some clones in this sample may be carry-over from other donors' samples. This rearrangement joins TRBV12-5 to TRBJ2-1; 7 bases agree with TRBD2. The input for sequencing was cultured CD8+ T cells from PBMCs, taken from culture after CMV antigen stimulation. The CDR3 reads CASGLVRNEQFF. In DNA, the CDR3 is TGTGCCAGTGGACTAGTTCGCAATGAGCAGTTCTTC.